This T cell receptor beta chain was observed in a study of cytomegalovirus exposure and HLA in healthy donors. Turning to the study itself: Among 150 million to 200 million T cells, an earlier analysis found 117 million unique TCR beta sequences. Study-wide results and caveats: Among the most significant clusters, several appeared linked to common viral pathogens in a later analysis. Later analysis identified 17,000 or so TCR beta sequences associated with HLA alleles, using a false discovery rate threshold of 0.05. Earlier analysis looked at TCR beta V segments, and most were productive about 87% or about 30% of the time.

Researchers ran the PCR with 60 Vbeta and 13 Jbeta primers. The protocol was immunoSEQ multiplex PCR, while the TCRdb copy is restricted to in-frame clones and leaves out a portion. The sample includes 130,000 or so clones, approximately 8.7% of them seen just once. Trimming stripped 2 bases from V and 7 bases from J, with 12 bases between. CDR3 length: 15 amino acids. Germline CDR1 reads SNHLY; CDR2 reads FYNNEI. To note about this clone: Its antigen is unidentified.

Sequenced input: PBMCs. The chain couples TRBV2 to TRBJ1-6; D is ambiguous. The source of this sequence is a man aged 35-49 years in good health and CMV-seronegative. The CDR3 DNA sequence: TGTGCCAGCAGTGAAATAGGAGGGAGGAATTCACCCCTCCACTTT. It yields the protein CASSEIGGRNSPLHF.